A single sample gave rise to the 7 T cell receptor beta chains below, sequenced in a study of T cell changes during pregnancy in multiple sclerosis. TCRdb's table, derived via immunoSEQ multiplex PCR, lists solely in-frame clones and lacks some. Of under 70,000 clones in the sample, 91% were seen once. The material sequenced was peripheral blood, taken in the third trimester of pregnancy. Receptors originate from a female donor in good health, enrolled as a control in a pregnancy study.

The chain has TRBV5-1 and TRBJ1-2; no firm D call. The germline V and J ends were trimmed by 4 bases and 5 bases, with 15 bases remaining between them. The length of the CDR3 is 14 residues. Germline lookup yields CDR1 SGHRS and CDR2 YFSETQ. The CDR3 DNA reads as TGCGCCAGCAGCAGCACCGGGAAGGGTTATGGCTACACCTTC. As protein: CASSSTGKGYGYTF.

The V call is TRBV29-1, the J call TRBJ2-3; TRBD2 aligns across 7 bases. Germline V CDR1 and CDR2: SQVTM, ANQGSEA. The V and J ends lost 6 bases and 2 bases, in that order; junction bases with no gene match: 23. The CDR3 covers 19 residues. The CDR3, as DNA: TGCAGCGTCACCTATAGCGGGCGGCTTTCGGGAATAGACACAGATACGCAGTATTTT. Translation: CSVTYSGRLSGIDTDTQYF.

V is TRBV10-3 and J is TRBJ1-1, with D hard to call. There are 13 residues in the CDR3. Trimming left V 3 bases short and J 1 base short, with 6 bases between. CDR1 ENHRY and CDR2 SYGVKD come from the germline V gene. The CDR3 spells CAISDFGNTEAFF. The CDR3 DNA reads TGTGCCATCAGTGACTTCGGGAACACTGAAGCTTTCTTT.

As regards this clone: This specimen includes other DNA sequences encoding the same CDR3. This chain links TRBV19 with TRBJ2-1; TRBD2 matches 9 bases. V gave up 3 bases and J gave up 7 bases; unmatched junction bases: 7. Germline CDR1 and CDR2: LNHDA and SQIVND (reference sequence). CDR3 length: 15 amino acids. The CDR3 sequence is CASSILAGGGNEQFF. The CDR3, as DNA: TGTGCCAGTAGTATTTTGGCGGGAGGGGGAAATGAGCAGTTCTTC. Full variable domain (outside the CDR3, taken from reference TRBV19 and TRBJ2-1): DGGITQSPKYLFRKEGQNVTLSCEQNLNHDAMYWYRQDPGQGLRLIYYSQIVNDFQKGDIAEGYSVSREKKESFPLTVTSAQKNPTAFYLCASSILAGGGNEQFFGPGTRLTVL.

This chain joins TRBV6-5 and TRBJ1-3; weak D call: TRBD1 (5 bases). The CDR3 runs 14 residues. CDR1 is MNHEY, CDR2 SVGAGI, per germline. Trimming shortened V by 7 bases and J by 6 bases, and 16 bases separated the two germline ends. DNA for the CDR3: TGTGCCAGCAAATGGGGCTCAGCTGAAAACACCATATATTTT. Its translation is CASKWGSAENTIYF.

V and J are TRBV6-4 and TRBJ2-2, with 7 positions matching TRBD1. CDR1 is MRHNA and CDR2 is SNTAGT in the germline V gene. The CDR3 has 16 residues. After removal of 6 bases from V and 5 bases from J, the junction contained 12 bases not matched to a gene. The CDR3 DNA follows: TGTGCCAGCAGCCCAACTCCAGGGGGACAAACCGGGGAGCTGTTTTTT. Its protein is CASSPTPGGQTGELFF.

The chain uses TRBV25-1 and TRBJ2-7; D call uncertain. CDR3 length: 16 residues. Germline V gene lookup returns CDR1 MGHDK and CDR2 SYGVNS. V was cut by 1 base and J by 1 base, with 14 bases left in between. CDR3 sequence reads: CASSEWKNSFSYEQYF. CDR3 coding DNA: TGTGCCAGCAGTGAATGGAAAAACAGTTTTTCCTACGAGCAGTACTTC.